This T cell receptor (beta chain) comes out of a study of cytomegalovirus exposure and HLA in healthy donors (TCRdb year 2017). The study in broad terms: In an earlier analysis of several hundred of the donors, around 290 Gb of sequence data and approximately 120 million unique TCR beta sequences from about 179 million T cells were reported. An early release covering roughly 600 HLA-typed donors comprised about 320 gigabases of sequencing data and around 85 million unique TCR sequences. Of the approximately 400 genotyped donors, approximately 83% fell in the genetic ancestry cluster associated with self-reported Caucasian donors. The study aimed to test whether signatures of past pathogen exposure could be identified by cataloging public T cell receptors. The study profiled the T cell repertoires of hundreds of subjects by immunosequencing and related them to cytomegalovirus serostatus. In addition to the first cohort of 650 to 750 subjects, a separate validation cohort of about 120 different subjects was used. High-throughput TCR immunosequencing, statistical association of individual TCRs with disease status, and machine learning were combined to predict cytomegalovirus infection status. In a later analysis, previously published TCR beta repertoires from roughly 710 donors were re-analyzed and high-resolution HLA genotyping was added so that TCR occurrence patterns could be studied. Rather than using new phenotypic data, the later analysis identified candidate immune exposures from TCR beta sequences and from how often those sequences occurred across donors. An earlier analysis of roughly 600 of the donors used high-throughput TCR beta sequencing to judge whether each TCR beta V gene segment behaved as functional or pseudogenic. Alongside the repertoire data, information on donor age, sex, ethnicity and CMV serostatus was compiled. In a later genetic analysis, genome-wide SNP genotypes for about three fifths of the roughly 670 donors were used, and that subset was treated as a discovery cohort. All discovery cohort repertoires had been generated using a single sequencing platform. HLA typing covered class I and class II loci at four-digit resolution. Typing coverage differed by locus: A, B, C, DRB1 and DQB1 were typed in roughly 620-640 donors, DQA1 in 522, DPA1 in 600 to 610, and DPB1 in 472. Roughly 5 DR-DQ haplotypes were handled as single units for association and clustering because linkage in the cohort was strong. Among around 400 genotyped donors of the cohort, an average of approximately 240,000 unique TCR beta nucleotide sequences were sequenced per donor, roughly 20% of them non-productive.

For CDR1 and CDR2, the germline V gene lists KGHSH and LQKENI. There are 17 amino acids in the CDR3, from cysteine to phenylalanine inclusive. The CDR3 DNA has 51 bases and is translated from base 1. V has 3 bases trimmed and J has 1 base trimmed; junction bases matching no gene number 10. The research as a whole found: Presence/absence analyses assumed roughly uniform sequencing depth across donors, an assumption that may not hold. Only TCR beta chains were sequenced in this cohort, and the absence of alpha or paired-chain data limited detectable features. While some public TCRs were present in many individuals, most TCR sequences turned up only very rarely across donors. A later analysis reported that several top co-occurrence clusters appeared linked to parvovirus B19, influenza, CMV and Epstein-Barr virus. Cytomegalovirus status was reported to be diagnosed by the classifier with high specificity and sensitivity in both the original and validation cohorts. V-gene and J-gene trimming of TCR beta chains was associated with a missense DCLRE1C variant in a later genetic analysis, and the association was replicated in an independent cohort. In an earlier analysis of about 550 of the donors, most TCR beta V segments were observed in productive rearrangements about 87% or about 30% of the time, broadly matching IMGT annotations. Because counts were too low, more than 15 rarely observed V segments, including chromosome 9 orphons, were left out of the earlier analysis of approximately 500 of the donors. A later analysis associated 16,951 TCR beta sequences with specific HLA alleles at a false discovery rate of 0.05. Because some donors lacked HLA typing at each locus, the association tests relied only on the typed subset. A later analysis found that most CMV-associated TCR beta chains appeared HLA-restricted, with HLA associations seemingly driven largely by CMV exposure. In vitro tests confirmed that three of the cytomegalovirus-associated TCR beta chains recognize cytomegalovirus antigens. For the cohort, immune exposure information was limited to CMV serostatus. The authors suggested that the approach could potentially be extended to other disease states and immunological phenotypes. When HLA alleles, especially DR and DQ, strongly co-occurred, TCR associations were difficult to assign to individual alleles. Some IMGT-functional V segments, including TRBV6-2 and TRBV6-3, could not be distinguished by the 87-base-pair reads and were therefore excluded. The sequencing pipeline was judged likely to have produced a cluster of highly shared sequence variants as a technical artifact. A further reported finding was that TCR beta sequences accurately predicted the HLA-A and HLA-B alleles for most subjects in the first cohort. In a later analysis, HLA-associated TCR beta chains showed more clonal expansion and lower generation probabilities than non-associated chains that were equally common. According to a later analysis, TCR association rates differed among HLA loci, with DRB1 alleles showing the most associated TCRs and HLA-C alleles showing the fewest. In a later genetic analysis, fewer N-insertions in productive TCRs were reported among donors in an Asian-associated ancestry cluster than the roughly 700-donor mean. In the study, approximately 160 TCR beta chains were listed as associated with cytomegalovirus. Linkage disequilibrium might explain the correlated functional status among segregating V segments, but an unknown experimental factor could not be ruled out.

In total, approximately 690 healthy bone marrow donors made up the cohort. All cohort members were sampled while nominally healthy, although unrecorded immune exposures were likely present. The donor tested CMV seronegative, placing the donor among the 352 seronegative members of the cohort. A peripheral blood sample was collected from each donor, and TCR beta sequencing was performed on peripheral blood mononuclear cells. Genomic DNA was extracted from the blood cell samples with the Qiagen DNeasy Blood Extraction Kit. The method was the immunoSEQ multiplex PCR assay. For the multiplex PCR, a mixture combining 60 forward primers for TCR Vbeta segments and 13 reverse primers for TCR Jbeta segments was used. Amplification of the CDR3 region of rearranged TCR beta genes was performed with a multiplex PCR assay on genomic DNA. On the Illumina HiSeq System, the amplified TCR beta libraries were sequenced as 87-base-pair reads. The published analysis was carried out like this. A later analysis counted 75 million to 100 million unique TCR beta chains across the 700 or so repertoires, and roughly 9.9 million of these chains were shared by at least two donors. A nearest-neighbor algorithm error-corrected the raw reads and collapsed the reads into unique sequences, merging closely related sequences to remove PCR and sequencing errors. CDR3 sequences were aligned to IMGT reference sequences to assign V, D and J gene segments. For a sequence to be retained, at least a six-nucleotide match to both a V gene segment and a J gene segment was required. A rearrangement counted as productive if the CDR3 had no stop codons and remained in frame with V and J, and every other rearrangement counted as non-productive. CDR3 was defined by IMGT convention, running from the second conserved V-encoded cysteine to the conserved J-encoded phenylalanine. The earlier analysis of about 570 of the donors excluded any sequence lacking an unambiguous match to a single V gene segment. In an earlier analysis of roughly 500 of the donors, V segments were called functional above 56.7% productive rearrangements and were called segregating when the between-donor standard deviation exceeded 5%. A statistical classification framework was built to diagnose cytomegalovirus status from the catalog of TCR beta chain sequences. A later analysis assigned V and J genes by comparing TCR nucleotide sequences with IMGT/GENE-DB human TR gene sequences. Using the TCRdist pipeline, a later analysis assigned CDR3 sequences along with most-parsimonious VDJ recombination scenarios. In a later analysis, each TCR beta chain was defined by its CDR3 amino acid sequence together with its V-gene family, and reads lacking a unique V-gene family were excluded. In a later analysis, fewer than 600 highly shared, low-generation-probability nucleotide sequences were removed to address suspected cross-contamination and a sequencing artifact. A later analysis calculated a clonal expansion index for each public chain from normalized within-repertoire ranks of inferred template counts. In a later analysis, generation probabilities were computed with a VDJ recombination model fitted to out-of-frame rearrangements, and the resulting probabilities were checked against IGoR. In a later analysis, hypergeometric tests were used to score TCR-TCR, TCR-HLA and TCR-CMV co-occurrence, with a repertoire-size bias correction applied to TCR pairs. To estimate false discovery rates, a later analysis permuted the HLA or CMV assignments 20 times. In a later analysis, co-occurring TCRs were grouped using DBSCAN, and TCRdist sequence similarity was added for clustering within HLA-allele-positive subsets. Repertoires with fewer than 30,000 or more than 120,000 public chains were left out of co-occurrence clustering, as were five repertoires with anomalous nucleotide sharing. This immuneACCESS table, as held by TCRdb, lists in-frame sequences with V and J called but not all clones. Of the missing ones, under half trace to an unresolved V gene in checked studies; the others have no known cause. V, J and clone size were drawn from that table, and D and trimming were deduced from the DNA. The sample table shows about 180,000 clones, and around 73% are seen once. In total, the top ten clones hold more than 2% of the sample.

A note on this clone: No cognate antigen has been identified for it. Within one base of it there is no much larger clone, and no base qualities were kept.

The receptor was derived from a man aged 55 to 70 in good health and CMV-seronegative. The rearranged chain carries TRBV18 and TRBJ2-3, with 7 bases in between that match TRBD1. The sample comprised PBMCs. CDR3 protein: CASSPRKGAAGTDTQYF. The bases read TGTGCCAGCTCACCCCGGAAGGGGGCGGCGGGCACAGATACGCAGTATTTT.